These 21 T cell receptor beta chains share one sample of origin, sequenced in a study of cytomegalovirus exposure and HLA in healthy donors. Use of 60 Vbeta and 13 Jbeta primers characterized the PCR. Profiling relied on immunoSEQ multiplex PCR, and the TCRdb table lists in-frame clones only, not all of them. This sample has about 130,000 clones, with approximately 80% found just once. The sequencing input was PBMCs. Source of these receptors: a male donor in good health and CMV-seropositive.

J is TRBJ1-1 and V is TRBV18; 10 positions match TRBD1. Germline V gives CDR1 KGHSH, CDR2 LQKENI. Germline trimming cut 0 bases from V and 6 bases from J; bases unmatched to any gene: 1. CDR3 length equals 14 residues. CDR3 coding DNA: TGTGCCAGCTCACCACCGGGACAGGGGCCTGAAGCTTTCTTT. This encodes CASSPPGQGPEAFF. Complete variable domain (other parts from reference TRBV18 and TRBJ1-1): NAGVMQNPRHLVRRRGQEARLRCSPMKGHSHVYWYRQLPEEGLKFMVYLQKENIIDESGMPKERFSAEFPKEGPSILRIQQVVRGDSAAYFCASSPPGQGPEAFFGQGTRLTVV.

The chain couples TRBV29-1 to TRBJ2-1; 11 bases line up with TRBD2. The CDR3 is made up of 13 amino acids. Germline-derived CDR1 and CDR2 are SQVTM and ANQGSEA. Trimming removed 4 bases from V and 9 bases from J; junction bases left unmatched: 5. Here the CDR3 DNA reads TGCAGCGTTGCAACTAGCGGGAGCCCTGAGCAGTTCTTC. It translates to CSVATSGSPEQFF.

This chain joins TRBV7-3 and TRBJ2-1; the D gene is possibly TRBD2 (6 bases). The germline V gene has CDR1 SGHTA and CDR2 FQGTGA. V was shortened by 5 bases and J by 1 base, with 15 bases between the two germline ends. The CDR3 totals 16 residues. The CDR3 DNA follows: TGTGCCAGCAGCCCCTCCACTAGCCGATCCTACAATGAGCAGTTCTTC. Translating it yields CASSPSTSRSYNEQFF. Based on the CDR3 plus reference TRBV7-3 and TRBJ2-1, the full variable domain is GAGVSQTPSNKVTEKGKYVELRCDPISGHTALYWYRQSLGQGPEFLIYFQGTGAADDSGLPNDRFFAVRPEGSVSTLKIQRTERGDSAVYLCASSPSTSRSYNEQFFGPGTRLTVL.

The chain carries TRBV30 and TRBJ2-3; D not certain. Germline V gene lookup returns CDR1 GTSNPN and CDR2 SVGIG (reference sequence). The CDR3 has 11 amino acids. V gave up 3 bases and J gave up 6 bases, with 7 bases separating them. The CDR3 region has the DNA TGTGCCTGGAGCCCCTCGGATACGCAGTATTTT. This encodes CAWSPSDTQYF. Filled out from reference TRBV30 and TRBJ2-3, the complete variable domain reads SQTIHQWPATLVQPVGSPLSLECTVEGTSNPNLYWYRQAAGRGLQLLFYSVGIGQISSEVPQNLSASRPQDRQFILSSKKLLLSDSGFYLCAWSPSDTQYFGPGTRLTVL.

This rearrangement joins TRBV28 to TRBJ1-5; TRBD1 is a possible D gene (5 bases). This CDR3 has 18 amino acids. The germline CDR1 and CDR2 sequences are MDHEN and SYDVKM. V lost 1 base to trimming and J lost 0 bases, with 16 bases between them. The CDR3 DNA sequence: TGTGCCAGCAGTTTATCCACAGGTATTTTGGATAGCAATCAGCCCCAGCATTTT. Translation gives CASSLSTGILDSNQPQHF.

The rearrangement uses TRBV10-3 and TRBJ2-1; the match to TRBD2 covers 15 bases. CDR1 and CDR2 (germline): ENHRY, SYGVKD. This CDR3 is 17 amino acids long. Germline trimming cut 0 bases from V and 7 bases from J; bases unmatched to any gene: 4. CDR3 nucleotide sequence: TGTGCCATCAGTGAGTCCCTTGGACTAGCGGGAGGGAATGAGCAGTTCTTC. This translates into CAISESLGLAGGNEQFF.

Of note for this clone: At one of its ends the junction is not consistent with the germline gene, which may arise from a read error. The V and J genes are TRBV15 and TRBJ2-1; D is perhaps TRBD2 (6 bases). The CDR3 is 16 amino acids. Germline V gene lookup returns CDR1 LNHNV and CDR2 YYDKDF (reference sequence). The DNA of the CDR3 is TGTGCCACCAGCAAGGGGTTGGGAGGCTCCGACAATGAGCAGTTCTTC. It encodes CATSKGLGGSDNEQFF.

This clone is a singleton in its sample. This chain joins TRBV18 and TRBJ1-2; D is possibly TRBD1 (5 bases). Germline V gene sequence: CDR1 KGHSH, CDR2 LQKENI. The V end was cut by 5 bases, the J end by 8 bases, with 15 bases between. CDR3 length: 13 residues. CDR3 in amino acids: CASSDIQGVGYTF. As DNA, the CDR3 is TGTGCCAGCTCAGATATTCAGGGTGTCGGCTACACCTTC.

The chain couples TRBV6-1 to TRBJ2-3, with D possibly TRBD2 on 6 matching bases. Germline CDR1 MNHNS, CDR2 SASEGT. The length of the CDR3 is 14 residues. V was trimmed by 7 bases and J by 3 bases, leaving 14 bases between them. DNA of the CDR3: TGTGCCAGCACCTACCCCGGGAGAACAGATACGCAGTATTTT. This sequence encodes CASTYPGRTDTQYF.

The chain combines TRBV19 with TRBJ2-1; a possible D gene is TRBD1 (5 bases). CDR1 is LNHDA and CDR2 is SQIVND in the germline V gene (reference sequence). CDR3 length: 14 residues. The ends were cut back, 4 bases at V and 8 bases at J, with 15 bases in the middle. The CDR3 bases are TGTGCCAGTAGTAAGACCCAGGGTATGGATGAGCAGTTCTTC. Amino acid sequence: CASSKTQGMDEQFF.

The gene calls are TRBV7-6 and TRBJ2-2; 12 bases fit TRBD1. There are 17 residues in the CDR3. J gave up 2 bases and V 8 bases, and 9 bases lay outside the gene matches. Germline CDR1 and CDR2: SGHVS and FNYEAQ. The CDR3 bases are TGTGCCAGCGGATCATGGGACAGGGGGCGCAACACCGGGGAGCTGTTTTTT. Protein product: CASGSWDRGRNTGELFF. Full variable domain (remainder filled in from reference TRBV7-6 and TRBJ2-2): GAGVSQSPRYKVTKRGQDVALRCDPISGHVSLYWYRQALGQGPEFLTYFNYEAQQDKSGLPNDRFSAERPEGSISTLTIQRTEQRDSAMYRCASGSWDRGRNTGELFFGEGSRLTVL.

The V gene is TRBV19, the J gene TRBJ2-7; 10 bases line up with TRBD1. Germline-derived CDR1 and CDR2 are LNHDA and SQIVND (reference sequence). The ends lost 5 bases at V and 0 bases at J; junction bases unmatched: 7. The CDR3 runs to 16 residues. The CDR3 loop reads CASSGKTGGSSYEQYF. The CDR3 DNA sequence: TGTGCCAGTAGTGGGAAGACAGGGGGCAGCTCCTACGAGCAGTACTTC.

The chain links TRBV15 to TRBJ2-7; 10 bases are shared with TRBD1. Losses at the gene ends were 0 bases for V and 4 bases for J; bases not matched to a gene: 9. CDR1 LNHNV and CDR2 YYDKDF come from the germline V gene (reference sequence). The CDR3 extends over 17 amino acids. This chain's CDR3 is CATSRDLDRDRGYEQYF. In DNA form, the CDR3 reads TGTGCCACCAGCAGAGATCTGGACCGGGACAGGGGTTACGAGCAGTACTTC.

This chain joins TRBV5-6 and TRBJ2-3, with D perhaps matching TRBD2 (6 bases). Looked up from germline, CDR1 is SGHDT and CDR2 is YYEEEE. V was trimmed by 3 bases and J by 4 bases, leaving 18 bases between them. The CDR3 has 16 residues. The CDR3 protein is CASSWGVAYGPDTQYF. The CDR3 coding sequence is TGTGCCAGCAGCTGGGGGGTGGCTTACGGGCCAGATACGCAGTATTTT.

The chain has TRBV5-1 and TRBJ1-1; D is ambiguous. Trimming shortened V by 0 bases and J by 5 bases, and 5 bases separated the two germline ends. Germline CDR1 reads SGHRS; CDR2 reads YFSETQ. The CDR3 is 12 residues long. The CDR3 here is CASSLGDTEAFF. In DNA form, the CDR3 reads TGCGCCAGCAGCTTGGGAGATACTGAAGCTTTCTTT.

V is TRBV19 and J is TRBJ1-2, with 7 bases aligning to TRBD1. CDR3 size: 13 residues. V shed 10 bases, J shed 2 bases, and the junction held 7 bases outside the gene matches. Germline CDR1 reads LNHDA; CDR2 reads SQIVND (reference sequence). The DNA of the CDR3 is TGTGCCACCACGGGACAGATAAACTATGGCTACACCTTC. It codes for CATTGQINYGYTF.

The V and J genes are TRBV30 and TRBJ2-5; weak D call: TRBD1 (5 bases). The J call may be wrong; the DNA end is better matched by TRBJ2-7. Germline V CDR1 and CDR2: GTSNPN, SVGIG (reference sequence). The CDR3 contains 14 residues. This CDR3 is CAWSVWQGAYEQYF. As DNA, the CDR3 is TGTGCCTGGAGTGTATGGCAGGGCGCCTACGAGCAGTACTTC.

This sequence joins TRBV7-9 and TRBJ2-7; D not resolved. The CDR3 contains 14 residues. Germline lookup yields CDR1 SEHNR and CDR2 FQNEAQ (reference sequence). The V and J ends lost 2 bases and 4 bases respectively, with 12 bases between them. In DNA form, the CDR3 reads TGTGCCAGCAGCTTACCCCTCCCCGGGTACGAGCAGTACTTC. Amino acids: CASSLPLPGYEQYF.

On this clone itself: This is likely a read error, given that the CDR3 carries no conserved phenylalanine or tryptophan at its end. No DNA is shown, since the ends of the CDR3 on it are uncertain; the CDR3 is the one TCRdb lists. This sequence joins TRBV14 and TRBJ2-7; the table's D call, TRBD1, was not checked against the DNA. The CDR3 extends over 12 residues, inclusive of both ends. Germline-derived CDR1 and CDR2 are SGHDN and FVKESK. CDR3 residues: CASSQEKQGRIG.

CDR3 nucleotide sequence: TGTGCCAGCAGCTCGACAAATGCCTACGAGCAGTACTTC. Residues: CASSSTNAYEQYF. This rearrangement joins TRBV5-6 to TRBJ2-7, with no clear D. The CDR3 sequence is 13 residues long. The ends were cut back, 3 bases at V and 2 bases at J, with 9 bases in the middle. Germline CDR1 and CDR2: SGHDT and YYEEEE.

CDR3 DNA sequence: TGTGCCAGTAGTGGGGGCCCACCTGGGGAGCAGTTCTTC. Protein sequence: CASSGGPPGEQFF. This rearrangement joins TRBV19 to TRBJ2-1, with TRBD1 as a possible D gene (6 bases). The CDR3 is made up of 13 amino acids. The V end was cut by 5 bases, the J end by 10 bases, with 15 bases between. CDR1 and CDR2 from the germline V gene are LNHDA and SQIVND (reference sequence). Full variable domain (outside the CDR3, taken from reference TRBV19 and TRBJ2-1): DGGITQSPKYLFRKEGQNVTLSCEQNLNHDAMYWYRQDPGQGLRLIYYSQIVNDFQKGDIAEGYSVSREKKESFPLTVTSAQKNPTAFYLCASSGGPPGEQFFGPGTRLTVL.